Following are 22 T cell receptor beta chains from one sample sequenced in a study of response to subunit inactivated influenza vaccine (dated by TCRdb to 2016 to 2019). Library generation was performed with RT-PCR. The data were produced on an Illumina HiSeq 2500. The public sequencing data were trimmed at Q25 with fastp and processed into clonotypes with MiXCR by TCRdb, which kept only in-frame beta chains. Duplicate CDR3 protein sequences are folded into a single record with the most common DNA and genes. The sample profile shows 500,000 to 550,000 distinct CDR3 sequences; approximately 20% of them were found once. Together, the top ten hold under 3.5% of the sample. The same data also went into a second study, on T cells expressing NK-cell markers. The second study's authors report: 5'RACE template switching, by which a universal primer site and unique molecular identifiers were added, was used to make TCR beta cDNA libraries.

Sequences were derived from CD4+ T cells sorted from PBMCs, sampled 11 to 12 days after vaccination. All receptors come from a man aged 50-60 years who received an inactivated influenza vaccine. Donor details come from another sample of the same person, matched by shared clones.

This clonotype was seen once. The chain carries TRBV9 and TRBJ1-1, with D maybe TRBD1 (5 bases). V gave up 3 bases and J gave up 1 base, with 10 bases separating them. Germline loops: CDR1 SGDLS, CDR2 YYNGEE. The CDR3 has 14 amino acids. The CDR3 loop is CASSAMTENTEAFF. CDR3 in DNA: TGTGCCAGCAGCGCTATGACAGAGAACACTGAAGCTTTCTTT.

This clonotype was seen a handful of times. The CDR3 is CSAKQDRYAYEQYF. CDR3 in DNA: TGCAGTGCGAAACAGGACCGATACGCCTACGAGCAGTACTTC. This chain connects TRBV20-1 to TRBJ2-7, with D maybe TRBD1 (5 bases). Trimming shortened V by 6 bases and J by 2 bases, and 17 bases separated the two germline ends. CDR3 length: 14 amino acids. Germline CDR1 is DFQATT and CDR2 is SNEGSKA (reference sequence).

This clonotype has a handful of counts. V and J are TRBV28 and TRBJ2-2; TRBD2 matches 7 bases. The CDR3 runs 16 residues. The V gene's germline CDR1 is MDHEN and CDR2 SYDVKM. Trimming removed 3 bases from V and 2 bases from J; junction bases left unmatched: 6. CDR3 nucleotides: TGTGCCAGCAGTTTCTTGGGGGAGGGAAACACCGGGGAGCTGTTTTTT. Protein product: CASSFLGEGNTGELFF.

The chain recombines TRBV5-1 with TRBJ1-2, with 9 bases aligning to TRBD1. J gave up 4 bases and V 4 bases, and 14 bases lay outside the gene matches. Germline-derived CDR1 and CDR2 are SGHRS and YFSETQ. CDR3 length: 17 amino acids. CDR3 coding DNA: TGCGCCAGCAGCAGAGCCGGGACAGGGATGACTTTCTATGGCTACACCTTC. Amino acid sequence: CASSRAGTGMTFYGYTF.

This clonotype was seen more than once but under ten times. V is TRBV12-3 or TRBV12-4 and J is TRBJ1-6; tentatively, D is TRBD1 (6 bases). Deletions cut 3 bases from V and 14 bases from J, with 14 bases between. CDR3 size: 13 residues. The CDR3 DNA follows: TGTGCCAGCAGTTTTCAGGGGCGCGGAGCCCTCCACTTT. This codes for CASSFQGRGALHF.

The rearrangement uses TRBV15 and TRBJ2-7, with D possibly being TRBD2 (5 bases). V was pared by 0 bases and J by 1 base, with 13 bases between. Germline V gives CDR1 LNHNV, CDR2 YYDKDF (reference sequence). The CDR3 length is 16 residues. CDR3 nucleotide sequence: TGTGCCACCAGCAGAGACGAACTAGTTGGGTCCTACGAGCAGTACTTC. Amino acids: CATSRDELVGSYEQYF.

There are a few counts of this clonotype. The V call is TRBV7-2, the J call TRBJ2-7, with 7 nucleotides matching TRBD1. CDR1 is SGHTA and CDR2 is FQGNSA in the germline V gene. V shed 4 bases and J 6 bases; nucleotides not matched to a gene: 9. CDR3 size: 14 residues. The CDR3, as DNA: TGTGCCAGCAGCTCCACCCGGACAGGATCCGAGCAGTACTTC. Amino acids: CASSSTRTGSEQYF.

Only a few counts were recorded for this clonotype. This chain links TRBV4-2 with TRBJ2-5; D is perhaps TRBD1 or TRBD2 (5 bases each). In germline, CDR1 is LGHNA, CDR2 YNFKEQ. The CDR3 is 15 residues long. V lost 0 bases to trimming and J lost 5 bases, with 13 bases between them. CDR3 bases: TGTGCCAGCAGCCAAGATAGGGGATGGGAGGAGACCCAGTACTTC. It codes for CASSQDRGWEETQYF.

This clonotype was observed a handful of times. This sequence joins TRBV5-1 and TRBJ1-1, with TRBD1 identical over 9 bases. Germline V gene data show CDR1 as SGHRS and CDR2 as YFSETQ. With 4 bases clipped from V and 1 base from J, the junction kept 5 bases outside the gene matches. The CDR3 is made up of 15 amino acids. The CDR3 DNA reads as TGCGCCAGCAGCATAGAGGGACAGGGGAACACTGAAGCTTTCTTT. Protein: CASSIEGQGNTEAFF.

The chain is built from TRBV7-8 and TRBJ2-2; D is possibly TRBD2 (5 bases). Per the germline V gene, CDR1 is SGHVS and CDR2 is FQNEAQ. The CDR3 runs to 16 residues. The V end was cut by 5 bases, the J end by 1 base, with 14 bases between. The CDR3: CASSTIPGMNTGELFF. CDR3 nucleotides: TGTGCCAGCAGCACAATACCGGGAATGAACACCGGGGAGCTGTTTTTT.

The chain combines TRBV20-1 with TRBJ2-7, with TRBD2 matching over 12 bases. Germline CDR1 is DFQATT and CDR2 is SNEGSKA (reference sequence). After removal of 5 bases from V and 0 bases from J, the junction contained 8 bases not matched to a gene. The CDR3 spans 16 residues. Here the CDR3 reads CSAASGRVLSSYEQYF. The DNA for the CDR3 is TGCAGTGCTGCTAGCGGGAGGGTCCTGAGCTCCTACGAGCAGTACTTC.

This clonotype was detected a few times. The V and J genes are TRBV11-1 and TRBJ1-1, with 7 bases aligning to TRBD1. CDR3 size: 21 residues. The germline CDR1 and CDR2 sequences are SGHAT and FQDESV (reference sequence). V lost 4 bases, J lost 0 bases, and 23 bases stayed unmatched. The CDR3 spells CASSSTLDPSGTVKMNTEAFF. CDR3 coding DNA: TGTGCCAGCAGCTCCACCCTAGATCCTTCCGGGACAGTCAAGATGAACACTGAAGCTTTCTTT.

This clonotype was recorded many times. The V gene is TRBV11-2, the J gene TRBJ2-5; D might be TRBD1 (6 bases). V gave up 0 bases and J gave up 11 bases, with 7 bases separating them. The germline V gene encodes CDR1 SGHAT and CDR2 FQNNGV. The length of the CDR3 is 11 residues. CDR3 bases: TGTGCCAGCAGCTTAGAGGGGACACAGTACTTC. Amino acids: CASSLEGTQYF.

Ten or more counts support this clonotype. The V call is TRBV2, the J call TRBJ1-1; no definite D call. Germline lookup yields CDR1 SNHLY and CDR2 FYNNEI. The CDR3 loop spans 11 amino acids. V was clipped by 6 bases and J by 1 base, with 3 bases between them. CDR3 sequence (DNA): TGTGCCAGCAGGGGGAACACTGAAGCTTTCTTT. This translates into CASRGNTEAFF.

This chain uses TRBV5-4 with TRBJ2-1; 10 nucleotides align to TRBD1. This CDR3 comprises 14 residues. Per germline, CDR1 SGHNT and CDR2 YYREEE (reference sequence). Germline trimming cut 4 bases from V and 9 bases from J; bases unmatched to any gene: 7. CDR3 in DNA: TGTGCCAGCAGCATCCGGGACAGGGGCGGTGAGCAGTTCTTC. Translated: CASSIRDRGGEQFF.

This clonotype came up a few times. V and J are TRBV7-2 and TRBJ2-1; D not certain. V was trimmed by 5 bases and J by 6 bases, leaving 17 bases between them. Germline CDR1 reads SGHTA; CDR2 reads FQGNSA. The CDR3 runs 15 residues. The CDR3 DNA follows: TGTGCCAGCAGCCCAGGACGAGGATGGTCCAATGAGCAGTTCTTC. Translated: CASSPGRGWSNEQFF.

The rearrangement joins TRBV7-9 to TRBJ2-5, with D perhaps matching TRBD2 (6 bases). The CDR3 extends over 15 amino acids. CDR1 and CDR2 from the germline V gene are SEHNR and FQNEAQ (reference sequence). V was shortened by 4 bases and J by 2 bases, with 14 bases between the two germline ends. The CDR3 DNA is TGTGCCAGCAGCTCTCGGGGGTTCCTTCAAGAGACCCAGTACTTC. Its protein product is CASSSRGFLQETQYF.

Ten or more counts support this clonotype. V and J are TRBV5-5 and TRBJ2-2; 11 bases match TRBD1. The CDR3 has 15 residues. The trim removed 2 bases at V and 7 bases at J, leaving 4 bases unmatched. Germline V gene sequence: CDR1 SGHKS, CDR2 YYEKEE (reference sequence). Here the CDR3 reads CASSFGQGARGELFF. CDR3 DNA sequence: TGTGCCAGCAGCTTCGGACAGGGGGCTCGCGGGGAGCTGTTTTTT.

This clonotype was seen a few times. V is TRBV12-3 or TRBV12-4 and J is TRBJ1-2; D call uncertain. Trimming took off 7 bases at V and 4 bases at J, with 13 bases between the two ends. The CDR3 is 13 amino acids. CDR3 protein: CASNRALVYGYTF. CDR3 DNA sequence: TGTGCCAGCAATAGGGCCTTGGTCTATGGCTACACCTTC.

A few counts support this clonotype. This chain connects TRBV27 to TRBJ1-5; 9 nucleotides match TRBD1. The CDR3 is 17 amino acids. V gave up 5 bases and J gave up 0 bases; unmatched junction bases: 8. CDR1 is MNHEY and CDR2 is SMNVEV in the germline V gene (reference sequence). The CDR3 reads CASSRTGAPYSNQPQHF. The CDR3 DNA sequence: TGTGCCAGCAGTCGGACAGGGGCCCCATATAGCAATCAGCCCCAGCATTTT.

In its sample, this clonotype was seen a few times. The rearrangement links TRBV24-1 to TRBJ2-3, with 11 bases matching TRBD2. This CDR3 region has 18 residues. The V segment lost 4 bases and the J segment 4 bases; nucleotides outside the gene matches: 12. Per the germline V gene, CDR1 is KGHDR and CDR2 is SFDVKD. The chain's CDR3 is CATSDPTIAGGGPDTQYF. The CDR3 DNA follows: TGTGCCACCAGTGACCCCACTATAGCGGGGGGGGGGCCAGATACGCAGTATTTT.

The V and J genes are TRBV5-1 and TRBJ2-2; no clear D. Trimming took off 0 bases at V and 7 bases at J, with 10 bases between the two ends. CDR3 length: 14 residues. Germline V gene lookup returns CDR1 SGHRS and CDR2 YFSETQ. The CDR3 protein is CASSLGSGHGELFF. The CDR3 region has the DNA TGCGCCAGCAGCTTGGGGTCGGGCCACGGGGAGCTGTTTTTT.